The clone carrying this T cell receptor (beta chain) was picked up many times. The entry originates in a study of T cells in Graves' hyperthyroidism and ophthalmopathy. RNA transcripts were the template for amplifying TCR beta CDR3 regions. A first-round RT-PCR of the TCR CDR3 used the HTBI primer set. TCRdb used MiXCR to reprocess the multiplex PCR reads, holding one entry per CDR3 protein. The sample contains approximately 400,000 distinct CDR3 sequences, more than 15% of which appear only once. The CDR3 runs to 14 residues. Germline CDR1 and CDR2: KGHDR and SFDVKD. V was trimmed by 6 bases and J by 7 bases, leaving 15 bases between them. Participants, patients aged 18 to 65, had newly diagnosed hyperthyroidism with a duration under 2 months. Every diagnosis used clinical symptoms, serum thyroxine and TRAb, thyroid ultrasound and orbital computed tomography.

The V gene is TRBV24-1, the J gene TRBJ1-3, with TRBD1 as a possible D gene (5 bases). The sequenced sample was blood. The clonotype originates from a woman under 30 with Graves' hyperthyroidism. CDR3 DNA sequence: TGTGCCACCAGTTCTTCTTCCGGGACGAACACCATATATTTT. The encoded protein is CATSSSSGTNTIYF.